These 18 T cell receptor beta chains share one sample of origin, sequenced in a study of vaccination effects on CD4 cells after COVID-19. Their recognized antigens are unknown. TCRdb keeps only in-frame clones here, not all; method: immunoSEQ multiplex PCR. The sample holds about 40,000 clones, approximately 68% seen once. CD4+ T cells specific for antigen were expanded with viral peptide pools by the ViraFEST assay before sequencing. Investigators separated out CD4+ T cells once around 9 days of culture had passed. Absence of prior SARS-CoV-2 infection characterized the vaccine recipients, who showed negative nucleocapsid antibodies. Sequences were derived from CD4+ T cells from PBMCs cultured with HCoV-OC43 spike peptides, sampled before COVID-19 vaccination. Subset here: HCoV-OC43 spike overlapping peptide pool stimulation. All receptors come from a human donor who received a COVID-19 vaccine.

This clone showed up just once. Additional DNA sequences in this sample encode the identical CDR3. The chain joins TRBV5-1 to TRBJ1-5, with D unresolved. The germline CDR1 and CDR2 sequences are SGHRS and YFSETQ. The CDR3 covers 13 residues. Trimming took 2 bases from V and 4 from J, leaving 7 bases between them. CDR3 coding DNA: TGCGCCAGCAGCTTTGAGAGGAATCAGCCCCAGCATTTT. Encoded protein: CASSFERNQPQHF.

The V and J genes are TRBV6-5 and TRBJ2-7; D tentatively reads TRBD1 or TRBD2 (5 bases each). The V and J ends lost 5 bases and 1 base respectively, with 12 bases between them. Germline CDR1 MNHEY, CDR2 SVGAGI. The CDR3 extends over 14 amino acids. Written as DNA, the CDR3 is TGTGCCAGCAGTCCGGACGGGGCGTCCTACGAGCAGTACTTC. The encoded protein is CASSPDGASYEQYF.

V gene TRBV29-1 combines with J gene TRBJ2-1, with a tentative D call TRBD2 (7 bases). The germline V and J ends were trimmed by 5 bases and 0 bases, with 17 bases remaining between them. CDR1 is SQVTM and CDR2 is ANQGSEA in the germline V gene. The CDR3 consists of 16 residues. The CDR3, as DNA: TGCAGCGTTACCCTTGATGGGGGGGCCTCCTACAATGAGCAGTTCTTC. Translation gives CSVTLDGGASYNEQFF.

V and J are TRBV19 and TRBJ2-4, with 9 bases aligning to TRBD2. There are 15 residues in the CDR3. From germline, CDR1 is LNHDA and CDR2 SQIVND (reference sequence). J was trimmed by 7 bases and V by 7 bases; bases with no gene match: 11. CDR3 coding DNA: TGTGCCAGTACAAAGATAGCGGGGGAGTCCAACATTCAGTACTTC. Its translation is CASTKIAGESNIQYF.

The chain combines TRBV21-1 with TRBJ2-7; no check of the table's D call, TRBD2, against the DNA was made. TRBV21-1 is flagged as a pseudogene. The CDR3 is 16 amino acids. The CDR3: CASSKVASGGAYEQYF. The CDR3 DNA follows: TGTGCCAGCAGCAAAGTCGCTAGCGGGGGGGCCTACGAGCAGTACTTC.

This clone was seen a few times. The V and J genes are TRBV12-2 and TRBJ2-1; the DNA was not used to check the table's D call, TRBD2. TRBV12-2 is designated a pseudogene. The CDR3 consists of 17 residues. CDR3 DNA sequence: TGTGCAAGTCGCTTAGCGAGTATCCCTAGCGGGAGCAATGAGCAGTTCTTC. This translates into CASRLASIPSGSNEQFF.

The chain uses TRBV11-2 and TRBJ2-1, with 7 bases lining up with TRBD2. CDR1 is SGHAT and CDR2 is FQNNGV in the germline V gene. With 5 bases clipped from V and 6 bases from J, the junction kept 13 bases outside the gene matches. CDR3 length equals 16 residues. This chain's CDR3 is CASSTLRTSPSNEQFF. In DNA form, the CDR3 reads TGTGCCAGCAGCACTCTAAGGACTAGTCCCTCCAATGAGCAGTTCTTC.

The CDR3 sequence is CASSYSQGNQPQHF. The CDR3 nucleotides are TGTGCCAGCAGTTACTCGCAGGGCAATCAGCCCCAGCATTTT. This chain links TRBV6-5 with TRBJ1-5; D uncertain. V was pared by 0 bases and J by 2 bases, with 5 bases between. This CDR3 spans 14 amino acids. Germline CDR1 and CDR2: MNHEY and SVGAGI.

The chain employs TRBV5-1 and TRBJ2-2, with D tentatively TRBD1 or TRBD2 (6 bases each). CDR1 is SGHRS and CDR2 is YFSETQ in the germline V gene. The CDR3 has 14 amino acids. The V gene lost 7 bases and the J gene lost 2 bases, with 12 bases spanning the gap. The DNA of the CDR3 is TGCGCCAGCGGCGTCGGGGGCAACACCGGGGAGCTGTTTTTT. Its protein product is CASGVGGNTGELFF.

The chain is built from TRBV2 and TRBJ1-2, with 7 bases identical to TRBD1. Trimming at V came to 8 bases and at J to 3 bases, leaving 9 bases not matched to a gene. The CDR3 has 14 residues. CDR1 is SNHLY, CDR2 FYNNEI, per germline. The CDR3 here is CASCEQGSHYGYTF. DNA of the CDR3: TGTGCCAGCTGCGAACAGGGGTCTCACTATGGCTACACCTTC.

This sequence joins TRBV18 and TRBJ1-4; D ambiguous. Germline-derived CDR1 and CDR2 are KGHSH and LQKENI. Trimming took 0 bases from V and 8 from J, leaving 13 bases between them. The CDR3 contains 15 residues. CDR3 protein: CASSPPGLENEKLFF. Written as DNA, the CDR3 is TGTGCCAGCTCACCACCTGGATTGGAGAACGAAAAACTGTTTTTT.

The CDR3 here is CASSLIQGVHNEQFF. The DNA of the CDR3 is TGCGCCAGCAGCTTGATACAGGGGGTCCACAATGAGCAGTTCTTC. V usage is TRBV5-1 and J usage is TRBJ2-1; TRBD1 matches at 8 bases. Unmatched junction bases numbered 5, after V lost 1 base and J lost 5 bases. CDR1 is SGHRS and CDR2 is YFSETQ in the germline V gene. CDR3 length equals 15 residues.

The J gene is TRBJ2-7, the V gene TRBV19; D is possibly TRBD1 or TRBD2 (5 bases each). Trimming took off 9 bases at V and 1 base at J, with 16 bases between the two ends. In germline, CDR1 is LNHDA, CDR2 SQIVND (reference sequence). The CDR3 has 14 residues. CDR3 nucleotide sequence: TGTGCCAGCCGCCCGGGACGCCGATCCTACGAGCAGTACTTC. This encodes CASRPGRRSYEQYF.

This clone was counted a single time. The chain is built from TRBV7-9 and TRBJ2-2; 10 nucleotides match TRBD2. CDR3 length equals 18 residues. The V gene end was trimmed by 3 bases and the J gene end by 6 bases; junction bases not matched to a gene: 13. CDR1 is SEHNR, CDR2 FQNEAQ, per germline (reference sequence). CDR3 loop: CASSLFSGLAGVSGELFF. CDR3 nucleotide sequence: TGTGCCAGCAGCTTGTTTTCCGGGCTAGCGGGAGTTTCCGGGGAGCTGTTTTTT.

The chain employs TRBV2 and TRBJ2-1; 14 bases map to TRBD2. Per germline, CDR1 SNHLY and CDR2 FYNNEI. The junction had 8 bases not matched to a gene; V was cut back by 7 bases and J by 6 bases. CDR3 length: 16 residues. Written as DNA, the CDR3 is TGTGCCAGCACTCCCACCGGGACTAGCGGGAGCAATGAGCAGTTCTTC. Its translation: CASTPTGTSGSNEQFF.

This clone was recorded a few times. V is TRBV5-1 and J is TRBJ1-1, with D unclear. In germline, CDR1 is SGHRS, CDR2 YFSETQ. Trimming took off 8 bases at V and 1 base at J, with 3 bases between the two ends. This CDR3 has 10 amino acids. The CDR3 sequence is CARENTEAFF. DNA for the CDR3: TGCGCCAGGGAGAACACTGAAGCTTTCTTT.

The chain employs TRBV30 and TRBJ2-5; D remains unclear. The V and J ends lost 2 bases and 1 base respectively, with 8 bases between them. The length of the CDR3 is 13 residues. In germline, CDR1 is GTSNPN, CDR2 SVGIG (reference sequence). CDR3 sequence (DNA): TGTGCCTGGAGTTTGAAGGGCCAAGAGACCCAGTACTTC. It specifies CAWSLKGQETQYF.

This clone was detected only once. This chain uses TRBV2 with TRBJ1-2; TRBD1 agrees at 11 bases. The CDR3 contains 14 residues. After removal of 6 bases from V and 8 bases from J, the junction contained 8 bases not matched to a gene. Germline V lookup: CDR1 SNHLY, CDR2 FYNNEI. CDR3 nucleotide sequence: TGTGCCAGCAGCGGACAGGGGGCTCTAGAAGGCTACACCTTC. Translated: CASSGQGALEGYTF.